Listed below are T cell receptor beta chains from one sample, sequenced in a study of T-cell reconstitution after alpha-beta-depleted transplantation in children. TCRdb reanalysed the PCR reads using MiXCR and keeps one entry per CDR3 protein. The profile shows about 160,000 distinct CDR3 sequences, around 10% of them singletons. The source was PBMCs, collected before TCRalphabeta/CD19-depleted stem cell transplant. These receptors all come from a boy aged 2 to 9 with acute myeloid leukemia, due to receive a stem cell transplant. The CDR3 runs from the conserved cysteine through the conserved F or W. Fields, in order: V gene, D gene, J gene, clone size, CDR3 protein, CDR3 DNA. D genes are given only for firm matches. Not all rows give a size; the values are once, few, many and, for expanded clones, a class.

V gene: TRBV3-1; D gene: TRBD2; J gene: TRBJ2-1; clone size: -; CDR3 protein: CACCKVGAGGSSYNEQFF; CDR3 DNA: TGTGCCTGCTGCAAAGTAGGCGCGGGAGGGAGCTCCTACAATGAGCAGTTCTTC
V gene: TRBV14; D gene: -; J gene: TRBJ1-1; clone size: -; CDR3 protein: CASTTQDNTEAFF; CDR3 DNA: TGTGCCAGCACCACACAGGATAACACTGAAGCTTTCTTT
V gene: TRBV12-3/TRBV12-4; D gene: TRBD1; J gene: TRBJ1-2; clone size: many; CDR3 protein: CASSPDREGYTF; CDR3 DNA: TGTGCCAGCAGTCCCGACAGGGAGGGCTACACCTTC
V gene: TRBV5-1; D gene: -; J gene: TRBJ2-3; clone size: many; CDR3 protein: CASSPVVAYSTDTQYF; CDR3 DNA: TGCGCCAGCAGCCCGGTGGTAGCTTACTCCACAGATACGCAGTATTTT
V gene: TRBV15; D gene: -; J gene: TRBJ1-2; clone size: many; CDR3 protein: CATSRDIGYGYTF; CDR3 DNA: TGTGCCACCAGCAGAGATATCGGATATGGCTACACCTTC
V gene: TRBV12-3/TRBV12-4; D gene: -; J gene: TRBJ1-2; clone size: many; CDR3 protein: CASSSSPEIGGGGYTF; CDR3 DNA: TGTGCCAGCAGTTCCTCACCCGAGATAGGGGGTGGCGGCTACACCTTC
V gene: TRBV28; D gene: TRBD2; J gene: TRBJ2-7; clone size: -; CDR3 protein: CASSFSGGSSYEQYF; CDR3 DNA: TGTGCCAGCAGTTTCAGCGGGGGGTCGTCCTACGAGCAGTACTTC
V gene: TRBV4-2; D gene: TRBD2; J gene: TRBJ2-1; clone size: many; CDR3 protein: CASSQAGTSGSRDNEQFF; CDR3 DNA: TGTGCCAGCAGCCAAGCCGGGACTAGCGGGAGCCGGGACAATGAGCAGTTCTTC
V gene: TRBV5-1; D gene: -; J gene: TRBJ2-2; clone size: many; CDR3 protein: CASSYTGDWRTGELFF; CDR3 DNA: TGCGCCAGCAGCTACACAGGGGACTGGAGGACCGGGGAGCTGTTTTTT
V gene: TRBV6-5; D gene: -; J gene: TRBJ1-4; clone size: many; CDR3 protein: CASSYSGTASGAEKLFF; CDR3 DNA: TGTGCCAGCAGTTACTCCGGGACCGCCAGCGGAGCCGAAAAACTGTTTTTT
V gene: TRBV7-8; D gene: -; J gene: TRBJ2-2; clone size: many; CDR3 protein: CASSLPGTGELFF; CDR3 DNA: TGTGCCAGCAGCTTACCGGGGACCGGGGAGCTGTTTTTT
V gene: TRBV7-3; D gene: -; J gene: TRBJ2-1; clone size: many; CDR3 protein: CASSLEVSSYNEQFF; CDR3 DNA: TGTGCCAGCAGCTTAGAGGTTAGCTCCTACAATGAGCAGTTCTTC
V gene: TRBV5-4; D gene: -; J gene: TRBJ2-5; clone size: many; CDR3 protein: CASSSGGSQETQYF; CDR3 DNA: TGTGCCAGCAGCTCCGGAGGGAGCCAAGAGACCCAGTACTTC
V gene: TRBV6-1; D gene: TRBD2; J gene: TRBJ2-2; clone size: many; CDR3 protein: CASSQTSGSTGELFF; CDR3 DNA: TGTGCCAGCAGTCAGACTAGCGGATCCACCGGGGAGCTGTTTTTT
V gene: TRBV27; D gene: TRBD1; J gene: TRBJ2-2; clone size: -; CDR3 protein: CASSPRTGGYTWEPFF; CDR3 DNA: TGTGCCAGCAGCCCGCGGACAGGGGGCTACACCTGGGAGCCGTTTTTT
V gene: TRBV5-1; D gene: TRBD2; J gene: TRBJ2-7; clone size: few; CDR3 protein: CASSLAGAGADEQYF; CDR3 DNA: TGCGCCAGCAGCTTGGCCGGAGCGGGGGCTGACGAGCAGTACTTC
V gene: TRBV29-1; D gene: TRBD1; J gene: TRBJ2-5; clone size: many; CDR3 protein: CSGNRGEQETQYF; CDR3 DNA: TGCAGTGGAAACAGGGGCGAACAAGAGACCCAGTACTTC
V gene: TRBV7-7; D gene: TRBD1; J gene: TRBJ2-1; clone size: many; CDR3 protein: CAGGTGGGRPYNEQFF; CDR3 DNA: TGTGCCGGCGGGACAGGGGGCGGTAGGCCCTACAATGAGCAGTTCTTC
V gene: TRBV24-1; D gene: -; J gene: TRBJ2-1; clone size: many; CDR3 protein: CATSDLVAGSYNEQFF; CDR3 DNA: TGTGCCACCAGTGATTTGGTGGCGGGTTCCTACAATGAGCAGTTCTTC
V gene: TRBV11-2; D gene: -; J gene: TRBJ2-5; clone size: many; CDR3 protein: CASSLDLEGTQYF; CDR3 DNA: TGTGCCAGCAGCTTAGATCTTGAAGGGACCCAGTACTTC
V gene: TRBV20-1; D gene: TRBD2; J gene: TRBJ2-2; clone size: many; CDR3 protein: CSARAGGGSFGELFF; CDR3 DNA: TGCAGTGCTAGAGCGGGGGGGGGTAGCTTCGGGGAGCTGTTTTTT
V gene: TRBV2; D gene: -; J gene: TRBJ2-5; clone size: many; CDR3 protein: CASSEPSRQETQYF; CDR3 DNA: TGTGCCAGCAGTGAACCGTCGAGGCAAGAGACCCAGTACTTC